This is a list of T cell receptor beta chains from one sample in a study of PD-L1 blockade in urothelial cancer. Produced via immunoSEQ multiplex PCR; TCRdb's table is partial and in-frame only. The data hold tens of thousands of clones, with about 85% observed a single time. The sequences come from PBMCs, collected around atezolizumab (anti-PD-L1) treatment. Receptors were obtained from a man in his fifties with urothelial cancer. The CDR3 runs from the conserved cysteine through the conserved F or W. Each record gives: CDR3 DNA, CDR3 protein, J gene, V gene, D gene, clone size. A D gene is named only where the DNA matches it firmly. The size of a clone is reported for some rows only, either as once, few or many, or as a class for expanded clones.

TGTGCCATCCAGGCAGGGGCTGGGAACACTGAAGCTTTCTTT CAIQAGAGNTEAFF TRBJ1-1 TRBV10-3 NA NA
TGTGCCAGCAGTGAAGCCATTCAAGGAAACACCATATATTTT CASSEAIQGNTIYF TRBJ1-3 TRBV2 NA few
TGCGCCAGCGGGAAGCGGACAGGGGCAGAGACCCAGTACTTC CASGKRTGAETQYF TRBJ2-5 TRBV5-1 TRBD1 NA
TGTGCCAGCAGTTTCCTGAGAGCGGGGGAGTCGTACGAGCAGTACTTC CASSFLRAGESYEQYF TRBJ2-7 TRBV6-5 TRBD2 NA
TGCGCCAGCAGCCTCCAATCCGGAGCTACGCCAGATACGCAGTATTTT CASSLQSGATPDTQYF TRBJ2-3 TRBV4-3 NA NA
TGTGCCCCTACCGGTACGAGGACACTGAACACCGGGGAGCTGTTTTTT CAPTGTRTLNTGELFF TRBJ2-2 TRBV30 NA NA
TGTGCCAGCAGAATCTCCGTAGCCTATGGCTACACCTTC CASRISVAYGYTF TRBJ1-2 TRBV28 NA NA
TGTGCCAGCAGTTTCCCCAGTCGGAGGGAGCAGTACTTC CASSFPSRREQYF TRBJ2-7 TRBV27 NA NA
TGTGCCAGCAGCACGACAGGGAGTAATGAAAAACTGTTTTTT CASSTTGSNEKLFF TRBJ1-4 TRBV6-1 TRBD1 NA
TGTGCCAGCCAACGGGGCAGGGGAGACACTGAAGCTTTCTTT CASQRGRGDTEAFF TRBJ1-1 TRBV27 NA once
TGTGCCAGCAGCCCCCTCACAGGGGGTGACCGAGGCTCCTACAATGAGCAGTTCTTC CASSPLTGGDRGSYNEQFF TRBJ2-1 TRBV27 TRBD1 NA
TGTGCCACCCCCGGGACAGGGTCCTATGGCTACACCTTC CATPGTGSYGYTF TRBJ1-2 TRBV7-9 TRBD1 NA
TGTGCCAGCACCGAGAGACAGGCGTCCTGGGATACGCAGTATTTT CASTERQASWDTQYF TRBJ2-3 TRBV5-6 NA NA
TGTGCCAGTAGTGATCCCGAAGGAGCTCCGAACACCGGGGAGCTGTTTTTT CASSDPEGAPNTGELFF TRBJ2-2 TRBV6-1 NA NA
TGTGCCAGCAGTGGCCGGGACAGGGGGCTCTTTAGCAATCAGCCCCAGCATTTT CASSGRDRGLFSNQPQHF TRBJ1-5 TRBV2 TRBD1 NA
TGTGCCACCAGGGGGGGCACTGAAGCTTTCTTT CATRGGTEAFF TRBJ1-1 TRBV7-9 TRBD1 once
TGTGCCAGCAGGGCCCCTAGCGGGAGTAGCGACGAGCAGTACTTC CASRAPSGSSDEQYF TRBJ2-7 TRBV2 TRBD2 NA
TGTGCCAGCAGCTTAGCTCAGGGGAGCTCTGGAAACACCATATATTTT CASSLAQGSSGNTIYF TRBJ1-3 TRBV5-4 NA NA
TGTGCCAGCGCCCTTGGGCCGGCGGGAGTTGGGGCCAACGTCCTGACTTTC CASALGPAGVGANVLTF TRBJ2-6 TRBV18 TRBD2 NA